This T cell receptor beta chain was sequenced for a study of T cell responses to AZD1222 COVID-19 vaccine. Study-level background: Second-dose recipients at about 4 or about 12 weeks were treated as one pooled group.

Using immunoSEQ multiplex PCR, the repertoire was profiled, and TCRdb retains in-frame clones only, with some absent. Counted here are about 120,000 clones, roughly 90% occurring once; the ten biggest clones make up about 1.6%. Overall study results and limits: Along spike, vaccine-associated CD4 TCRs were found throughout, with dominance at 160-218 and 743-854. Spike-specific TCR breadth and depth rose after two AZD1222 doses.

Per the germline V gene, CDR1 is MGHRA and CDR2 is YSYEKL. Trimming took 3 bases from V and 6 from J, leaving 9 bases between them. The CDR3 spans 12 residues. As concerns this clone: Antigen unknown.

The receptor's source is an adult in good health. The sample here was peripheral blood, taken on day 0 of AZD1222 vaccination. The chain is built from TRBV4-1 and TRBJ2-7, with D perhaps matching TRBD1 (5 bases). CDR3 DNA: TGCGCCAGCAGCCACCAGGGATTCGAGCAGTACTTC. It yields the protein CASSHQGFEQYF.